The 30 T cell receptor beta chains given below trace back to one sample, sequenced in a study of cytomegalovirus exposure and HLA in healthy donors. Both 60 Vbeta primers and 13 Jbeta primers went into the PCR. Using immunoSEQ multiplex PCR, the repertoire was profiled, and TCRdb retains in-frame clones only, with some absent. The sample lists a few hundred thousand clones, over 90% seen once, with about 1.7% in the top ten. Sequencing input: PBMCs. These receptors came from a girl under 10 years old in good health and CMV-seronegative.

This sequence joins TRBV5-6 and TRBJ2-7; 9 bases line up with TRBD1. Trimming removed 5 bases from V and 3 bases from J; junction bases left unmatched: 12. Germline CDR1 and CDR2: SGHDT and YYEEEE. CDR3 length: 16 amino acids. The CDR3, as DNA: TGTGCCAGCAGACAGACCCCCGGGACAGGGTACTACGAGCAGTACTTC. Its protein product is CASRQTPGTGYYEQYF.

CDR3 coding DNA: TGTGCCAGCAGCCCCGGTTGGACTGAAGCTTTCTTT. This sequence encodes CASSPGWTEAFF. The rearrangement joins TRBV6-1 to TRBJ1-1; D gene uncertain. Germline V gene sequence: CDR1 MNHNS, CDR2 SASEGT. V was clipped by 6 bases and J by 5 bases, with 10 bases between them. The CDR3 length is 12 residues.

This chain uses TRBV29-1 with TRBJ1-1; 11 nucleotides align to TRBD1. CDR1 SQVTM and CDR2 ANQGSEA come from the germline V gene. The CDR3 has 18 residues. The V gene end was trimmed by 4 bases and the J gene end by 1 base; junction bases not matched to a gene: 14. This CDR3 is CSVGGGWDRGIANTEAFF. For the CDR3, the DNA is TGCAGCGTTGGAGGGGGGTGGGACAGGGGGATAGCGAACACTGAAGCTTTCTTT.

This clone was seen only once. The genes are TRBV7-8 and TRBJ2-7, with no clear D. Germline loops: CDR1 SGHVS, CDR2 FQNEAQ. The V and J ends lost 5 bases and 4 bases respectively, with 9 bases between them. The CDR3 runs 12 residues. CDR3 loop: CASSLFMYEQYF. CDR3 DNA sequence: TGTGCCAGCAGCCTGTTTATGTACGAGCAGTACTTC.

The V call is TRBV2, the J call TRBJ1-5, with 9 bases fitting TRBD1. Germline V gives CDR1 SNHLY, CDR2 FYNNEI. Unmatched junction bases numbered 13, after V lost 7 bases and J lost 3 bases. The CDR3 consists of 17 residues. CDR3 loop: CASTLPGQGINNQPQHF. DNA of the CDR3: TGTGCCAGCACCTTACCGGGACAGGGCATAAACAATCAGCCCCAGCATTTT. Full variable domain (remainder filled in from reference TRBV2 and TRBJ1-5): EPEVTQTPSHQVTQMGQEVILRCVPISNHLYFYWYRQILGQKVEFLVSFYNNEISEKSEIFDDQFSVERPDGSNFTLKIRSTKLEDSAMYFCASTLPGQGINNQPQHFGDGTRLSIL.

This clone was recorded only once. V and J are TRBV6-1 and TRBJ1-3; tentatively, D is TRBD1 (6 bases). In germline, CDR1 is MNHNS, CDR2 SASEGT. The CDR3 loop spans 14 amino acids. The V end lost 6 bases, the J end lost 3 bases, and 12 bases lay between the germline ends. The CDR3 nucleotides are TGTGCCAGCAGCAAAGGGGGGGTTGGAAACACCATATATTTT. This translates into CASSKGGVGNTIYF.

This chain connects TRBV5-1 to TRBJ1-1; D uncertain. Trimming removed 0 bases at V and 4 bases at J, with 13 bases between. Per germline, CDR1 SGHRS and CDR2 YFSETQ. The CDR3 totals 15 residues. CDR3 sequence (DNA): TGCGCCAGCAGCTTGGTATCAGTCAGTCCCACTGAAGCTTTCTTT. This encodes CASSLVSVSPTEAFF.

The CDR3 here is CASRDDRGGHEQFF. The CDR3 coding sequence is TGTGCCAGCAGGGACGACAGGGGGGGACATGAGCAGTTCTTC. The V call is TRBV27, the J call TRBJ2-1, with 9 bases that match TRBD1. Trimming took 6 bases from V and 8 from J; bases not matched to a gene: 8. Germline assignment: CDR1 MNHEY and CDR2 SMNVEV (reference sequence). The CDR3 extends over 14 amino acids.

The gene calls are TRBV5-6 and TRBJ1-3; 9 positions match TRBD1. There are 15 residues in the CDR3. Germline values: CDR1 SGHDT, CDR2 YYEEEE. The junction had 3 bases not matched to a gene; V was cut back by 3 bases and J by 2 bases. This CDR3 reads CASSSRQGAGNTIYF. CDR3 nucleotide sequence: TGTGCCAGCAGCTCGAGACAGGGGGCTGGAAACACCATATATTTT.

The table lists this clone with a count of one. The gene calls are TRBV13 and TRBJ2-1; 15 positions match TRBD2. The CDR3 contains 15 residues. With V trimmed by 3 bases and J by 10 bases, 4 bases remained unmatched. Germline assignment: CDR1 PRHDT and CDR2 FYEKMQ (reference sequence). The CDR3 nucleotides read TGTGCCAGCAGCTTCCGGACTAGCGGGAGGGCCGAGCAGTTCTTC. This gives the protein CASSFRTSGRAEQFF.

This clone appeared a single time. The CDR3 is CASSIGGNEQFF. CDR3 nucleotides: TGTGCCAGTAGTATTGGCGGCAATGAGCAGTTCTTC. The chain combines TRBV19 with TRBJ2-1; the D is unclear. Germline CDR1 is LNHDA and CDR2 is SQIVND (reference sequence). The CDR3 runs 12 residues. Trimming shortened V by 3 bases and J by 6 bases, and 6 bases separated the two germline ends.

V and J are TRBV6-4 and TRBJ1-2; possibly TRBD1 for D (5 bases). Per the germline V gene, CDR1 is MRHNA and CDR2 is SNTAGT. This CDR3 is built from 16 residues. With 6 bases removed from V and 4 bases from J, the gap between germline ends came to 21 bases. CDR3 DNA: TGTGCCAGCAGCAAAAACCCAGACAGTTTTCCCTATGGCTACACCTTC. It is translated as CASSKNPDSFPYGYTF.

Note on this clone: Other DNA sequences in this specimen translate into the identical CDR3. J is TRBJ1-2 and V is TRBV5-5, with 7 bases fitting TRBD1. This CDR3 is built from 13 residues. The germline V gene has CDR1 SGHKS and CDR2 YYEKEE (reference sequence). J gave up 8 bases and V 0 bases, and 4 bases lay outside the gene matches. CDR3 sequence: CASSLGQGGGYTF. Here the CDR3 DNA reads TGTGCCAGCAGCTTGGGACAGGGCGGAGGCTACACCTTC.

J is TRBJ1-2 and V is TRBV19, with D maybe TRBD1 (6 bases). Per germline, CDR1 LNHDA and CDR2 SQIVND (reference sequence). Trimming removed 7 bases at V and 2 bases at J, with 14 bases between. This CDR3 spans 14 amino acids. CDR3 residues: CASTPDRPNYGYTF. For the CDR3, the DNA is TGTGCCAGTACCCCGGACAGACCCAACTATGGCTACACCTTC.

The chain recombines TRBV5-1 with TRBJ2-3; D is uncertain. There are 16 residues in the CDR3. The germline V gene has CDR1 SGHRS and CDR2 YFSETQ. V was shortened by 2 bases and J by 1 base, with 14 bases between the two germline ends. The CDR3 region is CASSFFVAQGTDTQYF. In DNA, the CDR3 is TGCGCCAGCAGCTTTTTTGTCGCGCAGGGCACAGATACGCAGTATTTT. Filled out from reference TRBV5-1 and TRBJ2-3, the complete variable domain reads KAGVTQTPRYLIKTRGQQVTLSCSPISGHRSVSWYQQTPGQGLQFLFEYFSETQRNKGNFPGRFSGRQFSNSRSEMNVSTLELGDSALYLCASSFFVAQGTDTQYFGPGTRLTVL.

This chain connects TRBV18 to TRBJ1-1; no firm D call. Trimming removed 2 bases from V and 4 bases from J, with 8 bases in between. This CDR3 contains 13 residues. Germline loops: CDR1 KGHSH, CDR2 LQKENI. CDR3 in amino acids: CASSPTGGTEAFF. The DNA for the CDR3 is TGTGCCAGCTCACCAACCGGAGGCACTGAAGCTTTCTTT.

The chain has TRBV9 and TRBJ1-2; TRBD1 matches at 9 bases. The CDR3 runs to 13 residues. V trimming: 4 bases; J trimming: 7 bases; junction bases outside the gene matches: 5. The V gene's germline CDR1 is SGDLS and CDR2 YYNGEE. This CDR3 reads CASSTGQGTGYTF. The CDR3 DNA reads as TGTGCCAGCAGCACAGGACAGGGGACTGGCTACACCTTC.

The chain joins TRBV6-6 to TRBJ2-7; 7 positions agree with TRBD1. Unmatched junction bases numbered 7, after V lost 5 bases and J lost 3 bases. The CDR3 loop spans 14 amino acids. Germline V gene sequence: CDR1 MNHNY, CDR2 SVGAGI (reference sequence). The CDR3 coding sequence is TGTGCCAGCAGTAAGACGGGACAGTTCTACGAGCAGTACTTC. Translating gives CASSKTGQFYEQYF.

This clone showed up just a few times. The gene calls are TRBV9 and TRBJ2-2, with D perhaps matching TRBD1 (5 bases). The CDR3 is made up of 12 amino acids. The germline gives CDR1 SGDLS, CDR2 YYNGEE. Trimming cost V 7 bases and J 2 bases, with 6 bases left between them. Written as DNA, the CDR3 is TGTGCCAGCCAGGGTAACACCGGGGAGCTGTTTTTT. Its protein is CASQGNTGELFF.

This chain joins TRBV7-9 and TRBJ2-1, with 8 positions matching TRBD2. This CDR3 has 15 residues. Germline trimming cut 1 base from V and 7 bases from J; bases unmatched to any gene: 6. Germline lookup yields CDR1 SEHNR and CDR2 FQNEAQ (reference sequence). CDR3 residues: CASSLGSGVSNEQFF. The CDR3 DNA reads as TGTGCCAGCAGCTTAGGTAGCGGGGTTTCAAATGAGCAGTTCTTC.

The chain joins TRBV28 to TRBJ1-2; D is ambiguous. The germline CDR1 and CDR2 sequences are MDHEN and SYDVKM. Trimming removed 10 bases at V and 2 bases at J, with 8 bases between. This CDR3 is built from 11 residues. The chain's CDR3 is CATTSNYGYTF. The CDR3 nucleotides are TGTGCCACCACTTCCAACTATGGCTACACCTTC.

V gene TRBV19 combines with J gene TRBJ1-2; no definite D call. The V gene lost 2 bases and the J gene lost 3 bases, with 10 bases spanning the gap. Germline V gene lookup returns CDR1 LNHDA and CDR2 SQIVND (reference sequence). This CDR3 spans 14 amino acids. In nucleotides, the CDR3 is TGTGCCAGTAGTATACCCGACGGGTACTATGGCTACACCTTC. This gives the protein CASSIPDGYYGYTF. Full variable domain (rest looked up from reference TRBV19 and TRBJ1-2): DGGITQSPKYLFRKEGQNVTLSCEQNLNHDAMYWYRQDPGQGLRLIYYSQIVNDFQKGDIAEGYSVSREKKESFPLTVTSAQKNPTAFYLCASSIPDGYYGYTFGSGTRLTVV.

This chain connects TRBV2 to TRBJ1-6; the match to TRBD1 covers 9 bases. The V segment lost 8 bases and the J segment 9 bases; nucleotides outside the gene matches: 5. Germline V gene data show CDR1 as SNHLY and CDR2 as FYNNEI. The CDR3 has 13 amino acids. The CDR3 protein is CASPGQGSSPLHF. The CDR3 region has the DNA TGTGCCAGCCCGGGACAGGGTTCTTCACCCCTCCACTTT.

This chain uses TRBV7-8 with TRBJ1-1; D is unclear. Trimming cost V 5 bases and J 4 bases, with 20 bases left between them. Germline-derived CDR1 and CDR2 are SGHVS and FQNEAQ. The CDR3 loop spans 16 amino acids. The CDR3 is CASSLPPREARTEAFF. The CDR3 DNA is TGTGCCAGCAGCCTGCCTCCTCGTGAGGCCCGCACTGAAGCTTTCTTT.

This sequence joins TRBV6-4 and TRBJ2-7; 9 positions agree with TRBD1. The V gene's germline CDR1 is MRHNA and CDR2 SNTAGT. This CDR3 contains 17 residues. V dropped 7 bases and J dropped 5; count of bases not matched to a gene: 18. DNA for the CDR3: TGTGCCAGCACCAGAGTTGAAGGACAGGGGTGTGTCGACGAGCAGTACTTC. It specifies CASTRVEGQGCVDEQYF.

The J gene is TRBJ1-6, the V gene TRBV28; 7 nucleotides match TRBD1. This CDR3 contains 16 residues. Germline V gene lookup returns CDR1 MDHEN and CDR2 SYDVKM. The V and J ends lost 3 bases and 6 bases, in that order; junction bases with no gene match: 8. The CDR3 DNA is TGTGCCAGCAGTTTTGGTAAGGGGGCGGCTAATTCACCCCTCCACTTT. This sequence encodes CASSFGKGAANSPLHF.

As concerns this clone: This CDR3 is missing its conserved last phenylalanine or tryptophan, likely due to a read error. The chain combines TRBV7-8 with TRBJ2-7; 8 nucleotides line up with TRBD2. Germline values: CDR1 SGHVS, CDR2 FQNEAQ. The CDR3 runs to 14 residues. V was pared by 5 bases and J by 3 bases, with 6 bases of the junction left unmatched. Written as DNA, the CDR3 is TGTGCCAGCAGCCTGGCCCTAGCGGGCTACGAGCAGTACCTC. It specifies CASSLALAGYEQYL.

The V gene is TRBV18, the J gene TRBJ1-2; TRBD1 matches at 9 bases. This CDR3 contains 15 residues. Unmatched junction bases numbered 4, after V lost 4 bases and J lost 1 base. From germline, CDR1 is KGHSH and CDR2 LQKENI. Written as DNA, the CDR3 is TGTGCCAGCTCACGACAGGGGGATCTTAACTATGGCTACACCTTC. This gives the protein CASSRQGDLNYGYTF.

This clone has a handful of counts. CDR3 DNA: TGTGCCAGCAGCTTGGTGGGAGGGGAAGCTTTCTTT. The encoded protein is CASSLVGGEAFF. This sequence joins TRBV5-6 and TRBJ1-1; unclear D gene. Trimming shortened V by 0 bases and J by 8 bases, and 8 bases separated the two germline ends. Germline loops: CDR1 SGHDT, CDR2 YYEEEE. This CDR3 spans 12 amino acids. Full variable domain (missing parts from reference TRBV5-6 and TRBJ1-1): DAGVTQSPTHLIKTRGQQVTLRCSPKSGHDTVSWYQQALGQGPQFIFQYYEEEERQRGNFPDRFSGHQFPNYSSELNVNALLLGDSALYLCASSLVGGEAFFGQGTRLTVV.

J is TRBJ2-7 and V is TRBV10-2; 9 bases align to TRBD2. This CDR3 region has 22 residues. Germline-derived CDR1 and CDR2 are WSHSY and SAAADI. The trim removed 0 bases at V and 4 bases at J, leaving 25 bases unmatched. The CDR3 DNA is TGCGCCAGCAGTGAGTCGAGGGCTCTCGGTATCGTAGCGGGAGCCCCGGGATACGAGCAGTACTTC. Amino acid sequence: CASSESRALGIVAGAPGYEQYF.